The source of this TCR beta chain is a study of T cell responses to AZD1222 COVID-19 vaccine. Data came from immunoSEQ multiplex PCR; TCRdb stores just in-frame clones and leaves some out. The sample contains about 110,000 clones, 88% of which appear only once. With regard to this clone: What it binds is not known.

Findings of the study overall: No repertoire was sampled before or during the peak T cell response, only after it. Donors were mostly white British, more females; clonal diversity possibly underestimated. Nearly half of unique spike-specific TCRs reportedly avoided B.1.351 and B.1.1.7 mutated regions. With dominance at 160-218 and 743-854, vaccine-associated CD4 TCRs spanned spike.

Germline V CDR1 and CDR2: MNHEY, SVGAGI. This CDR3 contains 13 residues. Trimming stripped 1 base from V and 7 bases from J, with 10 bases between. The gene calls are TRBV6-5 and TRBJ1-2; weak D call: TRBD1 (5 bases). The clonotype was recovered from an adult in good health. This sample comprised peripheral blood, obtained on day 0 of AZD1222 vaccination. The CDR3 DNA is TGTGCCAGCAGTTACTATCAGGGATCTGGCTACACCTTC. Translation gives CASSYYQGSGYTF.